Below are 10 T cell receptor beta chains sequenced from a single sample in a study of blood T cell repertoires in COVID-19. This table comes from immunoSEQ multiplex PCR, and its TCRdb copy is limited to in-frame clones, with some not included. The sample contains 95,000 to 150,000 clones, 60% to 85% of which appear only once. The material sequenced was peripheral blood. Receptors were obtained from a man between 65 and 85 years old with acute or convalescent COVID-19.

The chain employs TRBV18 and TRBJ1-2, with a weak D call TRBD1 (5 bases). Germline assignment: CDR1 KGHSH and CDR2 LQKENI. Between the trimmed V and J ends, which lost 8 bases and 7 bases, there was a span of 17 bases. The CDR3 is made up of 13 amino acids. CDR3 DNA sequence: TGTGCCAGCACCCTCGCGGGGGAGCGTGGCTACACCTTC. Its translation is CASTLAGERGYTF.

The chain uses TRBV5-1 and TRBJ2-2; tentatively, D is TRBD1 (5 bases). Trimming stripped 0 bases from V and 7 bases from J, with 7 bases between. The CDR3 extends over 13 amino acids. The germline gives CDR1 SGHRS, CDR2 YFSETQ. The CDR3 sequence is CASSLGQIGELFF. In DNA form, the CDR3 reads TGCGCCAGCAGCTTGGGACAGATCGGGGAGCTGTTTTTT.

The chain links TRBV4-2 to TRBJ2-1, with D maybe TRBD2 (6 bases). Germline CDR1 and CDR2: LGHNA and YNFKEQ. The CDR3 contains 16 residues. V was cut by 4 bases and J by 7 bases, with 20 bases left in between. As DNA, the CDR3 is TGTGCCAGCAGCCGGGAGGCGGGACGGCAGCTGAATGAGCAGTTCTTC. Its protein is CASSREAGRQLNEQFF.

This chain connects TRBV5-4 to TRBJ2-7; a possible D gene is TRBD1 (6 bases). Germline V gene lookup returns CDR1 SGHNT and CDR2 YYREEE (reference sequence). The CDR3 length is 15 residues. Trimming took off 5 bases at V and 3 bases at J, with 18 bases between the two ends. Here the CDR3 DNA reads TGTGCCAGCAGTAAGATCGAACAGGGCGGCTACGAGCAGTACTTC. Translating it yields CASSKIEQGGYEQYF.

This clone was observed a few times. This sequence joins TRBV10-3 and TRBJ1-1; D gene ambiguous. The V end was cut by 2 bases, the J end by 5 bases, with 12 bases between. Germline loops: CDR1 ENHRY, CDR2 SYGVKD. The CDR3 covers 14 residues. The CDR3, as DNA: TGTGCCATCAGTGAGCCAAATAGGAGGACTGAAGCTTTCTTT. It yields the protein CAISEPNRRTEAFF.

This chain links TRBV9 with TRBJ1-2, with TRBD1 identical over 7 bases. The V gene end was trimmed by 0 bases and the J gene end by 3 bases; junction bases not matched to a gene: 5. The germline CDR1 and CDR2 sequences are SGDLS and YYNGEE. This CDR3 spans 15 amino acids. This CDR3 reads CASSVGEGADYGYTF. DNA for the CDR3: TGTGCCAGCAGCGTAGGCGAGGGGGCGGACTATGGCTACACCTTC.

The V call is TRBV19, the J call TRBJ1-4; TRBD1 matches at 7 bases. CDR1 and CDR2 from the germline V gene are LNHDA and SQIVND (reference sequence). This CDR3 has 17 residues. V lost 6 bases and J lost 0; bases outside the gene matches: 10. The CDR3, as DNA: TGTGCCAGTAGGAGAGGGGACAGTCTTTCAACTAATGAAAAACTGTTTTTT. It specifies CASRRGDSLSTNEKLFF. Full variable domain (rest looked up from reference TRBV19 and TRBJ1-4): DGGITQSPKYLFRKEGQNVTLSCEQNLNHDAMYWYRQDPGQGLRLIYYSQIVNDFQKGDIAEGYSVSREKKESFPLTVTSAQKNPTAFYLCASRRGDSLSTNEKLFFGSGTQLSVL.

V gene TRBV3-1 (or the pseudogene TRBV3-2) combines with J gene TRBJ2-3; a possible D gene is TRBD2 (7 bases). There are 15 residues in the CDR3. V gave up 1 base and J gave up 2 bases, with 10 bases separating them. The V gene's germline CDR1 is LGHDT and CDR2 YNNKEL (reference sequence). The CDR3 DNA sequence: TGTGCCAGCAGCCAAGCGGGGGGCTACACAGATACGCAGTATTTT. Translation: CASSQAGGYTDTQYF.

The CDR3 coding sequence is TGTGCCAGCGGACCCAGGGGGCGTAACTATGGCTACACCTTC. Protein: CASGPRGRNYGYTF. The genes are TRBV6-5 and TRBJ1-2; 8 bases fit TRBD1. The trim removed 8 bases at V and 1 base at J, leaving 6 bases unmatched. The CDR3 is made up of 14 amino acids. The germline V gene encodes CDR1 MNHEY and CDR2 SVGAGI.

This clone occurred a few times. This chain links TRBV2 with TRBJ1-1; a weak D match, TRBD1 (6 bases). From germline, CDR1 is SNHLY and CDR2 FYNNEI. This CDR3 region has 16 residues. V was cut by 1 base and J by 4 bases, with 16 bases left in between. CDR3 bases: TGTGCCAGCAGTGAAGTTCGGGTGGTCAGGGGCACTGAAGCTTTCTTT. Translation gives CASSEVRVVRGTEAFF.